These T cell receptor beta chains were read from a single sample in a study of tumor-infiltrating lymphocytes in primary liver carcinoma. TCRdb analysed the multiplex PCR reads with MiXCR anew, one entry per CDR3 protein. In the table there are approximately 190,000 distinct CDR3 sequences, approximately 86% of which are singletons. The sequencing sample was made of tumor tissue from primary liver carcinoma. The receptors stem from a man aged 40-55 years with primary liver carcinoma and hepatitis B virus infection. Both conserved end residues are part of each CDR3. D genes are given only for firm matches. Expanded clones are given a class, and other clones once, few, many or no size at all.

CDR3nt,CDR3aa,j_gene,v_gene,abundance,d_gene
TGTATCAGTAGCTTGGAGGCTAGCCAAGAGACCCAGTACTTC,CISSLEASQETQYF,TRBJ2-5,TRBV5-6,-,-
TGTGCCAGCAGCTTGGTGGGGAACGCTGAAGCTTACTTT,CASSLVGNAEAYF,TRBJ1-1,TRBV11-2,-,-
TGTGCCAGCAGCCAATCTGGGGGGTATGAAGGCTACACATTC,CASSQSGGYEGYTF,TRBJ1-2,TRBV7-9,-,-
TGTGCCAGCAGTTCTAGCCCCACAGGTTATGAGCAGTACTTC,CASSSSPTGYEQYF,TRBJ2-7,TRBV12-3/TRBV12-4,-,-
TGCAGCGTCCCCAGTGGGGCAGGAAGGCATTCTGGCTACACCTTC,CSVPSGAGRHSGYTF,TRBJ1-2,TRBV29-1,once,-
TGTGCTAGCAGTGATCGGACCCTCGATCAGCCCCAGCATTTT,CASSDRTLDQPQHF,TRBJ1-5,TRBV2,-,-
TGCAGCGTTGTTCTTACCACAGGTACGCACTATTTT,CSVVLTTGTHYF,TRBJ2-3,TRBV29-1,once,-
TGTGCCAGCAGCCAAGATAAACCTGCCTCCTACGAGCAGTACTTC,CASSQDKPASYEQYF,TRBJ2-7,TRBV4-2,-,-
TGTGCCAGTAGATACTTCACGGGCTCTGGGGCCAACGTCCTGTCTTTC,CASRYFTGSGANVLSF,TRBJ2-6,TRBV6-5,-,-
TGCAGCGTTTCCGGAAAGGGGGCGTCAGATACGCAGTATTTT,CSVSGKGASDTQYF,TRBJ2-3,TRBV29-1,-,TRBD1
TGCGCCAGCAGCAACCAATCTTATGGGGATGAGCCCGGGGAGTTGTTTTTT,CASSNQSYGDEPGELFF,TRBJ2-2,TRBV4-3,-,-
TGTACCAGCAGTAACCGACTGTTCTATGGCTACACCTTC,CTSSNRLFYGYTF,TRBJ1-2,TRBV6-1,-,-
TGTGCCAGCCTACTGACAGAAAACAATGAAGCTTTCTTT,CASLLTENNEAFF,TRBJ1-1,TRBV6-2/TRBV6-3,few,-
TGTGTCAGCAATTTAACTACAGACCAAGAGATCCAGTACTTC,CVSNLTTDQEIQYF,TRBJ2-5,TRBV12-3/TRBV12-4,-,-
TGTGCCAGCAATTTAGCGGGAGTTCCCTACAATGAGCAGTTCTTC,CASNLAGVPYNEQFF,TRBJ2-1,TRBV28,once,TRBD2
TGTGCCAGTAGTGACCGATCCGGGGCAGGGCTATACAATGAGCAGTTCTTC,CASSDRSGAGLYNEQFF,TRBJ2-1,TRBV6-5,few,-
TGTGCCAGCCGATACATGGTGGACACCGGGGAGCTGTTTTTT,CASRYMVDTGELFF,TRBJ2-2,TRBV6-5,-,-
TGCAGCGATGAATTCGCGGCGGGTAGATCGGATACCCAGTACTTC,CSDEFAAGRSDTQYF,TRBJ2-5,TRBV29-1,-,-
TGCAGCGTCCGGGAACAGAACCCCTACGAGGAGTACTTC,CSVREQNPYEEYF,TRBJ2-7,TRBV29-1,once,-
TGTGCCACCCAGTGGTCGCGTTCTGGGGCCAACGTCCTGACTTTC,CATQWSRSGANVLTF,TRBJ2-6,TRBV11-2,-,-
TGTACCAGCGGGGGGAAGCCATCCTATGGGCAGTACTTC,CTSGGKPSYGQYF,TRBJ2-7,TRBV11-1,-,TRBD2
TGTGCAAGCAGACCTCTTAGAGGGGGCTCCTCTGTGGCCAACGTCCTGACTTTC,CASRPLRGGSSVANVLTF,TRBJ2-6,TRBV6-1,-,TRBD1
TGTAGCGTTGAATCAACAAGGAGGCAGACTCAATACTTC,CSVESTRRQTQYF,TRBJ2-5,TRBV29-1,-,-
TGCGCCAGCAGCCAAGACGACACAGAGACCCAAAACTTC,CASSQDDTETQNF,TRBJ2-5,TRBV4-1,-,-
TGCAGTGCTAGAGATCCGGGGAGGGAGGAGCAGTACTTC,CSARDPGREEQYF,TRBJ2-7,TRBV20-1,-,TRBD2
TGTGCCAGCAGCCCGCGGGATGAGCAGTTCTTC,CASSPRDEQFF,TRBJ2-1,TRBV6-6,many,-
TGCGCCAGCAGCCCCAAGGACAGCACCTACGAAGAGTACTTC,CASSPKDSTYEEYF,TRBJ2-7,TRBV4-3,-,-
TGCAGCGTTGATAAGGGACCGCCCAATGAGCAGTTCTTC,CSVDKGPPNEQFF,TRBJ2-1,TRBV29-1,many,-
TGTGCCAGCAGTAATGCGAAGGGCCAGCCCCAGCATTTT,CASSNAKGQPQHF,TRBJ1-5,TRBV6-1,-,-
TGTGCCGGCAGCTTAAGCGCCTCGAACAATGAGCAGTTCTTC,CAGSLSASNNEQFF,TRBJ2-1,TRBV11-3,-,-
TGTGTCAGCAACCAAGAACGGATTCCTAATGAAAAACTGTTTTTT,CVSNQERIPNEKLFF,TRBJ1-4,TRBV4-3,-,-
TGTGCCAGTAGTTCGACTAGCGCGAGCACCTGGGAGCTGTTTTTT,CASSSTSASTWELFF,TRBJ2-2,TRBV5-4,-,TRBD2
TGTGCCAGGAGTCCCAGCGGGAACTATGAACAGTTCTTC,CARSPSGNYEQFF,TRBJ2-1,TRBV30,-,TRBD2
TGTGCCAGCAGTTTAGCAGCGGGAGTGGGTAATGAGCAGTTCTTC,CASSLAAGVGNEQFF,TRBJ2-1,TRBV12-3/TRBV12-4,many,TRBD2
TGTGCTAGCGGCTTAGTAGGGGTAACAGGGAGCAATCAGGCCCAGCATTTT,CASGLVGVTGSNQAQHF,TRBJ1-5,TRBV11-2,-,-
TGTGCCAACAGCACGGGGGGAGACAAGGGCATTTCCTTCTCTGGGGCCAACGTCCTGACTTTC,CANSTGGDKGISFSGANVLTF,TRBJ2-6,TRBV11-2,-,TRBD2
TGTGCCATCAGCTTAGATTCAGCGGGAACAGATACGCAGTATTTT,CAISLDSAGTDTQYF,TRBJ2-3,TRBV7-9,-,TRBD2
TGTGCCAGCAGCCGCTTGACTGGTCCCGCGGAGACCCAGTATTTC,CASSRLTGPAETQYF,TRBJ2-5,TRBV11-2,-,-